This T cell receptor beta chain was retrieved from a study of T cell responses to AZD1222 COVID-19 vaccine. V gave up 0 bases and J gave up 2 bases; unmatched junction bases: 4. The CDR3 covers 17 residues. Germline CDR1 and CDR2: SGHTA and FQGTGA. This clone appeared once. The target antigen is unknown. The table came from immunoSEQ multiplex PCR; TCRdb's copy has only in-frame clones and leaves some out. The sample holds around 100,000 clones, about 86% seen once. Study-wide results and caveats: White British people made up most donors, females outnumbered males, and clonal diversity was possibly underestimated. Epitopes outside B.1.351 and B.1.1.7 mutated regions reportedly drew nearly half of spike TCRs. Seropositive at baseline were only a handful of AZD1222 recipients. After the peak T cell response, and only then, were repertoires sampled.

The receptor comes from an adult in good health. The specimen was peripheral blood, collected on day 0 of AZD1222 vaccination. The chain employs TRBV7-3 and TRBJ2-2, with TRBD1 matching over 9 bases. The CDR3: CASSLTRTGDNTGELFF. CDR3 bases: TGTGCCAGCAGCTTAACCCGGACAGGGGACAACACCGGGGAGCTGTTTTTT.